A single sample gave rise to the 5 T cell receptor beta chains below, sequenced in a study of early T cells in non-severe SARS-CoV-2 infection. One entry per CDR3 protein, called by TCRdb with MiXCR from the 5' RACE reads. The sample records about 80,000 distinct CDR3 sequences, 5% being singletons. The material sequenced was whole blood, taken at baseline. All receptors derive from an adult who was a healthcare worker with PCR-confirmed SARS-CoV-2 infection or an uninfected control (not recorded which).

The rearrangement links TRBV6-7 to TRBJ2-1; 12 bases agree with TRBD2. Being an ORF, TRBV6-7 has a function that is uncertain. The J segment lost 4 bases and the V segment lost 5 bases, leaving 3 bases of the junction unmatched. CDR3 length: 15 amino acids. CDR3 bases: TGTGCCAGCAGTACTAGCGGGAGGTGGTACAATGAGCAGTTCTTC. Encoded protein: CASSTSGRWYNEQFF.

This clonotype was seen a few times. DNA for the CDR3: TGTGCCAGCAGTTCCAGCCGGGACAGGGGTCAAGAGACCCAGTACTTC. The encoded protein is CASSSSRDRGQETQYF. This chain joins TRBV28 and TRBJ2-5, with TRBD1 matching 10 bases. The CDR3 runs 16 residues. Germline loops: CDR1 MDHEN, CDR2 SYDVKM. The V gene end was trimmed by 4 bases and the J gene end by 2 bases; junction bases not matched to a gene: 7. The full variable domain, rest sourced from reference TRBV28 and TRBJ2-5, is DVKVTQSSRYLVKRTGEKVFLECVQDMDHENMFWYRQDPGLGLRLIYFSYDVKMKEKGDIPEGYSVSREKKERFSLILESASTNQTSMYLCASSSSRDRGQETQYFGPGTRLLVL.

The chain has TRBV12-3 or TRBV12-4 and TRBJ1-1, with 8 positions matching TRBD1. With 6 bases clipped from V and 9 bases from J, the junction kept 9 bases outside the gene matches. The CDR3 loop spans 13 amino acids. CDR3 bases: TGTGCCAGCAGCCGCGGACAGGGCTATAAAGCTTTCTTT. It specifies CASSRGQGYKAFF.

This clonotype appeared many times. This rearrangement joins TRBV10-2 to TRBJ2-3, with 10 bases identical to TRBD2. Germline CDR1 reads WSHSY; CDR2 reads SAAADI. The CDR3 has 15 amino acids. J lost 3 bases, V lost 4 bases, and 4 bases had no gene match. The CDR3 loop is CASSVLAGATDTQYF. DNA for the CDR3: TGCGCCAGCAGTGTTCTAGCGGGAGCGACAGATACGCAGTATTTT.

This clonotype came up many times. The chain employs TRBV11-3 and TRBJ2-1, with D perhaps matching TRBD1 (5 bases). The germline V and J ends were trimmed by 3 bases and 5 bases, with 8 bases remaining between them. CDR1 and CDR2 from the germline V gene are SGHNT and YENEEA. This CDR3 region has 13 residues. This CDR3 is CASSLDTNNEQFF. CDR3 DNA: TGTGCCAGCAGCTTGGACACAAACAATGAGCAGTTCTTC.